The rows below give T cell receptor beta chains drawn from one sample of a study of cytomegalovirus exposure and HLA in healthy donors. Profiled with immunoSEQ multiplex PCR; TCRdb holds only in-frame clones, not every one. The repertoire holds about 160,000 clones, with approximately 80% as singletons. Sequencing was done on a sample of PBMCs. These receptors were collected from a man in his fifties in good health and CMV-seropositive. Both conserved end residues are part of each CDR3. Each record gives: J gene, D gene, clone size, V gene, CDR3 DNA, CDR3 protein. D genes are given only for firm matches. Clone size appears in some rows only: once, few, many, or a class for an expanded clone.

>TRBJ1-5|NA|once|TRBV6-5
TGTGCCAGCAGCCCGGGGAGCAATCAGCCCCAGCATTTT
CASSPGSNQPQHF
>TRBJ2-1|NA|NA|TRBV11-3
TGTGCCAGCAGACCGGGTGAGCAGTTCTTC
CASRPGEQFF
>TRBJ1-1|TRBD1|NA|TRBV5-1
TGCGCCAGCAGCTTGAGGACAGGGGGTGAATTCCCTTGGAACACTGAAGCTTTCTTT
CASSLRTGGEFPWNTEAFF
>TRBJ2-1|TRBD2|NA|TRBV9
TGTGCCAGCAGCGTATCACTCGGTGGACTAGCGGCGAACAATGAGCAGTTCTTC
CASSVSLGGLAANNEQFF
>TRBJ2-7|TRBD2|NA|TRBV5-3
TGTGCCAGAAGCACGCGGACTAGCGGGACCCCAGGCCACGAGCAGTACTTC
CARSTRTSGTPGHEQYF
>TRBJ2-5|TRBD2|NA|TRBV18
TGTGCCAGCTCCCCCCGGGTACTAGCGGGGCGAGAGACCCAGTACTTC
CASSPRVLAGRETQYF
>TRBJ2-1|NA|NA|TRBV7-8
TGTGCCAGCAGCTCCAACAGGGTCGGATACAATGAGCAGTTCTTC
CASSSNRVGYNEQFF
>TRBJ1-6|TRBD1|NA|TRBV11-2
TGTGCCAGCAGCTTAGAACCAGGGGGTTATAATTCACCCCTCCACTTT
CASSLEPGGYNSPLHF
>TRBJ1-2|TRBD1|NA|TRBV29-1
TGCAGCGTTGAGAGACAGGGGCTGGGCTACACCTTC
CSVERQGLGYTF
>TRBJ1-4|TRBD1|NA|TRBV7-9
TGTGCCAGCAGCTCAGGGGACAGCGCAACTAATGAAAAACTGTTTTTT
CASSSGDSATNEKLFF
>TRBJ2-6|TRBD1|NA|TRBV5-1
TGCGCCAGCAGCTTGGCCCGGCAGGGGGTGTCCTCTGGGGCCAACGTCCTGACTTTC
CASSLARQGVSSGANVLTF
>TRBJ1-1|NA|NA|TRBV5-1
TGCGCCAGCAGCTTGGGTCGCACAAACACTGAAGCTTTCTTT
CASSLGRTNTEAFF
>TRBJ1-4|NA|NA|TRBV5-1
TGCGCCAGCAGCTTGGACTACCCCCCCAAAAAACTGTTTTTT
CASSLDYPPKKLFF
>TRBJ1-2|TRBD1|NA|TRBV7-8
TGTGCCAGCAGCTTGTTGACAGGGGGCATTGGCTACACCTTC
CASSLLTGGIGYTF
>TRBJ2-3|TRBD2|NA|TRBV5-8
TGTGCCAGCAGCTTGTCTAGCGGATCCACAGATACGCAGTATTTT
CASSLSSGSTDTQYF
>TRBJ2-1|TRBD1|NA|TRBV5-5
TGTGCCAGCAGCCCACAGACAGGGGGGGCTTACAATGAGCAGTTCTTC
CASSPQTGGAYNEQFF
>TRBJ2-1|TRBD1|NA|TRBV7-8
TGTGCCAGCAGCTCCCACGGACAGGGGCTCAAGAATGAGCAGTTCTTC
CASSSHGQGLKNEQFF
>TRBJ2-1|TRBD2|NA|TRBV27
TGTGCCAGCAGTTTGGAGGTGGCGGGAGACGATGAGCAGTTCTTC
CASSLEVAGDDEQFF
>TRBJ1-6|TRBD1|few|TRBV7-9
TGTGCCTCCCAGGGGGGAACCTATAATTCACCCCTCCACTTT
CASQGGTYNSPLHF
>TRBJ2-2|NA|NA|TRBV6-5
TGTGCCAGCAGCCGGGGTGCCGGGGAGCTGTTTTTT
CASSRGAGELFF
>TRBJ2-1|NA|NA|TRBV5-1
TGCGCCAGCAGCTTATTTACAGGTTACAATGAGCAGTTCTTC
CASSLFTGYNEQFF
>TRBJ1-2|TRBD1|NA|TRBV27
TGTGCCAGCAGTTGGGGGGACAGGGTCGGTGGCTACACCTTC
CASSWGDRVGGYTF
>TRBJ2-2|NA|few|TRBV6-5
TGTGCCAGCAGTGGCAGGGGAACCGGGGAGCTGTTTTTT
CASSGRGTGELFF
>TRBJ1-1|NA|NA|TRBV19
TGTGCCAGTAGTATAGGGCGAGGGAACACTGAAGCTTTCTTT
CASSIGRGNTEAFF
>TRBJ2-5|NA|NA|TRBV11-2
TGTGCCAGCAGCTTGAATCTAGCCTCCCAAGAGACCCAGTACTTC
CASSLNLASQETQYF